This T cell receptor beta chain was identified in a study of regulatory T cells in long-lasting Graves disease (TCRdb year 2021). Notes on the research overall: Persistent Graves' disease meant more than 5 years of antithyroid drug treatment with TSH receptor autoantibodies that stayed positive. Peripheral blood TCR sequencing and RNA sequencing compared persistent Graves' disease patients with newly diagnosed Graves' disease patients. The study was conducted in China and was registered as a clinical trial. TCR sequencing covered around 13 persistent and about 20 newly diagnosed Graves' disease patients, about 35 samples in total. In the clinical cohort, patients with persistent Graves' disease had used antithyroid drugs for an average of roughly 10 years. The paper's findings and limits, for the study overall: Peripheral blood alone was examined, since thyroid tissue, which constituted the primary lesion, could not be accessed. The small sample size was acknowledged by the authors as a limitation that may reduce accuracy. Only the TCR beta chain was sequenced and analyzed. Lower TCR Shannon entropy and fewer highly expanded clones were observed in persistent Graves' disease patients than in newly diagnosed patients, which suggested clonal expansion. TRBV28, TRBJ1-2 and TRBJ2-5 were preferentially used in persistent disease, while TRBV20-1 and TRBJ2-1 were favored in newly diagnosed disease. Patients with persistent disease shared more public clonotypes (about 2,900) than newly diagnosed patients did (966).

The method behind the library was multiplex PCR. TCRdb records Illumina HiSeq 4000 as the sequencer. CDR3 regions were amplified by Arm-PCR with iRepertoire HTBI primers to construct TCR beta libraries. Before sequencing, the PCR products went through gel purification. For the original study's pipeline: Across samples, roughly 60 TRBV and roughly 15 TRBJ segments were identified and used for gene usage analysis of CDR3 amino acid clonotypes. COPE and FqMerger were used to merge the filtered high-quality paired reads into contigs. BLAST was used to align contigs to IMGT TRBV, TRBD and TRBJ reference genes, with CDR3 defined following IMGT. Any clonotype with a frequency above 0.1% was classified as a highly expanded clone. Shannon entropy served as the measure of repertoire diversity, while the Gini coefficient captured V-J evenness. A clonotype found in more than one individual was treated as public. TCRdb trimmed public reads at Q25 via fastp, called clones via MiXCR and kept in-frame beta chains. A single entry per CDR3 protein holds the most common genes and DNA from its merged rows. In this record, the V and J calls reflect TCRdb's handling and not the investigators' own analysis. The sample yields around 430,000 distinct CDR3 sequences; around a fifth were counted once. The top ten constitute around 13% of the sample.

A word on this clonotype: The antigen it recognizes is unknown. The sample holds no much larger clone one base away, and base qualities are not on file.

The germline V gene yields SGHTA for CDR1 and FQGNSA for CDR2. A distance of 19 bases separates the germline ends of V and J, which lose 4 bases and 0 bases respectively. The CDR3 covers 18 residues, taking in both the cysteine and the phenylalanine. Left in the record is the CDR3 DNA by itself, 54 bases read in frame from the first base. Taken with the paper, the label for time point translates to: persistent/refractory GD, antithyroid drugs over 5 years with positive TRAb. For both TCR sequencing and RNA sequencing, RNA was extracted from PBMCs in TRIzol. Graves' disease was diagnosed according to American Thyroid Association guidelines. The patients came from an endocrinology department in Xi'an, China. From each patient, approximately 10 milliliters of peripheral blood was collected into an EDTA anticoagulant tube. Ficoll Paque Plus density gradient separation was used to isolate PBMCs, and no further T cell sorting was performed. An Agilent 2100 Bioanalyzer and agarose gel were used to check RNA quality, and a NanoDrop 2000 was used to measure RNA concentration.

This clonotype originated in a female donor with Graves disease. The specimen comprised peripheral blood mononuclear cells (PBMCs), sampled when the disease was refractory, from a patient treated with antithyroid drugs. Recombination joined TRBV7-2 with TRBJ1-3, and TRBD1 may be the D gene, going by 6 matching bases. The CDR3 corresponds to CASSSRGRGQNSGNTIYF. The DNA reads TGTGCCAGCAGCTCAAGAGGAAGAGGACAGAACTCTGGAAACACCATATATTTT.